These 10 T cell receptor beta chains were all obtained from the same sample, sequenced in a study of shared clonotypes between healthy human individuals. Assay used: immunoSEQ multiplex PCR; TCRdb lists only in-frame clones, some missing. The data hold around 2,000,000 clones, with 85% to 95% observed a single time. Sequenced sample: naive CD4+ T cells sorted from blood. The subset was: CD45RA+ positively selected. The receptors here all came from a man younger than 35 in good health.

The V call is TRBV4-1, the J call TRBJ2-3, with D maybe TRBD1 (5 bases). Germline lookup yields CDR1 MGHRA and CDR2 YSYEKL. V was pared by 4 bases and J by 2 bases, with 7 bases between. CDR3 length: 13 residues. The chain's CDR3 is CASSLRDTDTQYF. DNA of the CDR3: TGCGCCAGCAGCCTCAGGGACACAGATACGCAGTATTTT.

The rearrangement joins TRBV6-5 to TRBJ1-4; 9 bases match TRBD1. J lost 10 bases, V lost 6 bases, and 6 bases had no gene match. In germline, CDR1 is MNHEY, CDR2 SVGAGI. The CDR3 spans 13 residues. The DNA of the CDR3 is TGTGCCAGCAGGCCCGGGACAGGGAGAAAACTGTTTTTT. This sequence encodes CASRPGTGRKLFF.

The chain joins TRBV7-9 to TRBJ1-5; 7 bases line up with TRBD1. The length of the CDR3 is 17 residues. Looked up from germline, CDR1 is SEHNR and CDR2 is FQNEAQ (reference sequence). Unmatched junction bases numbered 6, after V lost 1 base and J lost 0 bases. The CDR3 region has the DNA TGTGCCAGCAGCTTAGAGGGCAGGGGGTTTAGCAATCAGCCCCAGCATTTT. Amino acids: CASSLEGRGFSNQPQHF.

The rearrangement links TRBV11-2 to TRBJ1-4, with D uncertain. Per the germline V gene, CDR1 is SGHAT and CDR2 is FQNNGV. CDR3 length equals 12 residues. With 4 bases removed from V and 7 bases from J, the gap between germline ends came to 7 bases. CDR3: CASSWTFEKLFF. DNA for the CDR3: TGTGCCAGCAGCTGGACTTTTGAAAAACTGTTTTTT.

The chain joins TRBV5-8 to TRBJ1-6; D is uncertain. The CDR3 extends over 15 amino acids. Trimming removed 0 bases at V and 6 bases at J, with 10 bases between. Per the germline V gene, CDR1 is SGHTS and CDR2 is YDEGEE. Here the CDR3 reads CASSLVAGPNSPLHF. CDR3 coding DNA: TGTGCCAGCAGCTTGGTGGCAGGTCCTAATTCACCCCTCCACTTT.

This clone showed up just once. V is TRBV9 and J is TRBJ2-2, with D possibly being TRBD1 (6 bases). Trimming stripped 0 bases from V and 1 base from J, with 10 bases between. The CDR3 is 16 residues long. Germline CDR1 reads SGDLS; CDR2 reads YYNGEE. The CDR3 sequence: CASSVAVGGNTGELFF. The CDR3 DNA follows: TGTGCCAGCAGCGTAGCAGTAGGGGGGAACACCGGGGAGCTGTTTTTT.

This chain joins TRBV27 and TRBJ2-7, with D unresolved. Germline values: CDR1 MNHEY, CDR2 SMNVEV (reference sequence). The CDR3 covers 15 residues. With 4 bases removed from V and 3 bases from J, the gap between germline ends came to 16 bases. The CDR3 nucleotides read TGTGCCAGCAGTTCTCCCCCTGTGGGCCACTACGAGCAGTACTTC. Translated, it gives CASSSPPVGHYEQYF.

The chain combines TRBV5-1 with TRBJ2-7; the D gene could be TRBD1 or TRBD2 (5 bases each). V lost 3 bases to trimming and J lost 4 bases, with 11 bases between them. Germline values: CDR1 SGHRS, CDR2 YFSETQ. This CDR3 comprises 13 residues. The CDR3 nucleotides read TGCGCCAGCAGCTCGGGACCAATATACGAGCAGTACTTC. Protein product: CASSSGPIYEQYF. Supplemented by reference TRBV5-1 and TRBJ2-7, the full variable domain reads KAGVTQTPRYLIKTRGQQVTLSCSPISGHRSVSWYQQTPGQGLQFLFEYFSETQRNKGNFPGRFSGRQFSNSRSEMNVSTLELGDSALYLCASSSGPIYEQYFGPGTRLTVT.

The rearrangement joins TRBV9 to TRBJ2-1; unclear D gene. Trimming stripped 0 bases from V and 7 bases from J, with 11 bases between. The CDR3 has 14 residues. Germline-derived CDR1 and CDR2 are SGDLS and YYNGEE. CDR3 coding DNA: TGTGCCAGCAGCGTAGAGGTTGGGTGGAATGAGCAGTTCTTC. Translated: CASSVEVGWNEQFF.

This chain joins TRBV9 and TRBJ2-1; D is tentatively TRBD1 or TRBD2 (6 bases each). The CDR3 totals 15 residues. Germline V gene lookup returns CDR1 SGDLS and CDR2 YYNGEE. V lost 0 bases and J lost 1, with 8 bases in between. CDR3: CASSVEGGSYNEQFF. CDR3 DNA: TGTGCCAGCAGCGTAGAGGGGGGTTCCTACAATGAGCAGTTCTTC. The full variable domain, with the rest looked up from reference TRBV9 and TRBJ2-1, is DSGVTQTPKHLITATGQRVTLRCSPRSGDLSVYWYQQSLDQGLQFLIQYYNGEERAKGNILERFSAQQFPDLHSELNLSSLELGDSALYFCASSVEGGSYNEQFFGPGTRLTVL.